This TCR beta chain was sequenced in a study of blood T cell repertoires in COVID-19. In the study overall: COVID-19 samples from acute and convalescent phases originated in the United States, Italy and Spain. The cDNA or gDNA used as material had been derived from T cells, B-cell-depleted T cells, or PBMCs.

Some clones are missing from TCRdb's copy, which holds only in-frame ones; the method was immunoSEQ multiplex PCR. The sample contains approximately 100,000 clones, roughly nine tenths of which appear only once. The CDR3 runs to 14 residues. CDR1 and CDR2 from the germline V gene are SGHDT and YYEEEE. Trimming took off 4 bases at V and 9 bases at J, with 14 bases between the two ends. The clonotype comes from a human donor in a cohort sampled during active COVID-19. The sequenced sample was peripheral blood. The J gene is TRBJ1-6, the V gene TRBV5-6, with D tentatively TRBD1 (6 bases). Written as DNA, the CDR3 is TGTGCCAGCAGCCCGGACAGTCCTTTTTCACCCCTCCACTTT. Protein product: CASSPDSPFSPLHF.